The 2 T cell receptor beta chains presented below share a single source sample, sequenced in a study of T cells in localized non-small cell lung cancer. Some clones are missing from TCRdb's copy, which holds only in-frame ones; the method was immunoSEQ multiplex PCR. The repertoire includes fewer than 40,000 clones, approximately 80% of them detected once, and about two fifths sits in the top ten. The sample consisted of peripheral blood, taken before any cancer treatment. These receptor sequences come from a male donor at least 60 years old with stage II squamous cell lung carcinoma.

This rearrangement joins TRBV6-1 to TRBJ2-4, with D maybe TRBD2 (6 bases). This CDR3 is built from 13 residues. The germline V gene encodes CDR1 MNHNS and CDR2 SASEGT. The V end was cut by 3 bases, the J end by 8 bases, with 11 bases between. Here the CDR3 DNA reads TGTGCCAGCAGTGAGGGGTGGGAGGACATTCAGTACTTC. Its protein is CASSEGWEDIQYF.

Only one count was recorded for this clone. The chain links TRBV5-6 to TRBJ2-1; 8 nucleotides line up with TRBD1. The CDR3 contains 15 residues. The junction had 12 bases not matched to a gene; V was cut back by 4 bases and J by 9 bases. The germline V gene has CDR1 SGHDT and CDR2 YYEEEE. CDR3 sequence reads: CASSAPGQAFGEQFF. The CDR3 DNA is TGTGCCAGCAGCGCGCCGGGACAGGCTTTCGGTGAGCAGTTCTTC.